This TCR beta chain was identified during a study of T cell responses to AZD1222 COVID-19 vaccine. General study results and limits: Nearly half of spike-specific TCRs reportedly target variant regions that are unmutated in the B.1.351 and B.1.1.7 variants. Repertoires in all cases were sampled only once the peak T cell response had passed.

In the case of this clone: Its antigen is unknown.

Germline CDR1 is LGHDT and CDR2 is YNNKEL (reference sequence). The CDR3 consists of 16 residues. V lost 1 base, J lost 1 base, and 13 bases lay in between. Libraries were prepared by immunoSEQ multiplex PCR; TCRdb keeps only in-frame clonotypes and omits some of them. The sample has 100,000 to 150,000 clones; 80% to 90% are singletons. The chain combines TRBV3-1 (or the pseudogene TRBV3-2) with TRBJ2-5; perhaps D is TRBD1 or TRBD2 (5 bases each). The starting material was peripheral blood, obtained on day 0 of AZD1222 vaccination. The sequence was obtained from an adult in good health. The CDR3 bases are TGTGCCAGCAGCCAAGTTACTAGGGACCTCCAAGAGACCCAGTACTTC. Amino acids: CASSQVTRDLQETQYF.